This TCR beta chain comes out of a study of glioma-infiltrating T cells after dendritic cell vaccination. From germline, CDR1 is MNHEY and CDR2 SVGAGI. V trimming: 6 bases; J trimming: 5 bases; junction bases outside the gene matches: 4. The CDR3 runs to 13 residues. Measured with immunoSEQ multiplex PCR; TCRdb has only the in-frame clones, and not every one. The profile shows 70,000 to 90,000 clones, roughly four fifths of them singletons. Time point of the sample: after dendritic cell vaccination, including at tumor progression/relapse. Selection required adequate fresh-frozen tumor tissue plus more than two years' survival data.

This receptor was identified in a human donor with glioblastoma. V gene TRBV6-5 combines with J gene TRBJ1-5; 7 nucleotides line up with TRBD1. The specimen comprised blood, sampled after dendritic cell vaccination. The CDR3 DNA reads TGTGCCAGCAGGGACAGGTCGGATCAGCCCCAGCATTTT. Amino acid sequence: CASRDRSDQPQHF.